Included here is one TCR beta chain sequence, with context. The J segment lost 3 bases and the V segment lost 6 bases, leaving 5 bases of the junction unmatched. CDR1 is SNHLY, CDR2 FYNNEI, per germline. CDR3 length: 16 residues. These data come from a study of early T cells in non-severe SARS-CoV-2 infection. Attachment of unique molecular identifiers was made to individual cDNA molecules. MiXCR, run by TCRdb on the 5' RACE reads, gives a single entry per CDR3 protein. The sample has roughly 90,000 distinct CDR3 sequences; 14% to 15% are singletons. Source material: whole blood. This sequence originates from an adult who was a healthcare worker with PCR-confirmed SARS-CoV-2 infection or an uninfected control (not recorded which). This chain uses TRBV2 with TRBJ2-1; 13 positions agree with TRBD2. CDR3 sequence: CASREGLAGNYNEQFF. The CDR3 DNA sequence: TGTGCCAGCAGAGAGGGACTAGCGGGGAACTACAATGAGCAGTTCTTC.